This T cell receptor (beta chain) was retrieved from a study of blood T cell repertoires in COVID-19. Each participant's cohort was designated according to participant-reported clinical history. Per the germline V gene, CDR1 is SGHNT and CDR2 is YENEEA. Trimming left V 1 base short and J 4 bases short, with 10 bases between. The CDR3 has 14 amino acids. Authors' processing steps: Amplification of reference gene primers was used by the study to estimate nucleated cell counts. Assay used: immunoSEQ multiplex PCR; TCRdb lists only in-frame clones, some missing. Clone size and the V and J calls come from that table; the DNA yielded D and trimming. The sample has 140,000 to 150,000 clones; just under 85% are singletons.

The chain carries TRBV11-3 and TRBJ2-5, with TRBD1 as a possible D gene (5 bases). This clonotype was sampled from a woman in her 50s with acute COVID-19. The material sequenced was PBMCs or T cells enriched from blood (not recorded which). In nucleotides, the CDR3 is TGTGCCAGCAGCTTAGTTCAGGGCCGAGAGACCCAGTACTTC. Translated, it gives CASSLVQGRETQYF.